Listed here are 11 T cell receptor beta chains from one sample, sequenced in a study of Ad26.COV2.S vaccination and SARS-CoV-2 variants listed by TCRdb under 2021. Sample treatment or condition, as interpreted from the label and publication: 19 received Ad26.COV2.S at low or high dose, single or two shots; several received placebo; per-sample allocation not given. For vaccine and placebo recipients, the sequenced repertoires came from samples collected on day 63 after the first injection. To prepare the library, the immunoSEQ multiplex PCR assay was applied. What TCRdb holds here is the immuneACCESS table cut down to in-frame rearrangements. Part of the clones is not present; checked against another copy, under half of the missing clones reflect an unresolved V gene, and the others are unexplained. This sample holds approximately 280,000 clones; around 87% were observed only once. The ten largest clones take up roughly 3.5% of the sample.

This specimen was peripheral blood, taken in a trial of Ad26.COV2.S vaccine versus placebo. Receptors were obtained from a person aged 18-65 years who received the Ad26.COV2.S COVID-19 vaccine or a placebo.

This clone is a singleton in its sample. CDR3 region: CASSRSSPEAFF. The CDR3 nucleotides are TGTGCCAGCAGTAGGTCCTCCCCCGAAGCTTTCTTT. The chain uses TRBV2 and TRBJ1-1; the D is unclear. Germline V CDR1 and CDR2: SNHLY, FYNNEI. This CDR3 has 12 amino acids. Trimming pared 5 bases from V and 8 bases from J, leaving 12 bases between.

This clone was seen a single time. The chain links TRBV7-2 to TRBJ1-5; D possibly corresponds to TRBD1 (5 bases). CDR3 length: 15 residues. Germline CDR1 and CDR2: SGHTA and FQGNSA. V was trimmed by 1 base and J by 5 bases, leaving 12 bases between them. In DNA, the CDR3 is TGTGCCAGCAGCTTAGACAACGGGGGTTATCAGCCCCAGCATTTT. Its translation is CASSLDNGGYQPQHF.

The chain recombines TRBV5-6 with TRBJ2-1; 7 bases line up with TRBD1. Germline trimming cut 0 bases from V and 9 bases from J; bases unmatched to any gene: 6. Germline V gene lookup returns CDR1 SGHDT and CDR2 YYEEEE. The CDR3 length is 14 residues. The CDR3 coding sequence is TGTGCCAGCAGCTTGGCGACAGGGTCGGCTGAGCAGTTCTTC. It encodes CASSLATGSAEQFF.

V is TRBV6-5 and J is TRBJ2-7; 9 bases fit TRBD1. The V and J ends lost 7 bases and 4 bases, in that order; junction bases with no gene match: 8. Germline loops: CDR1 MNHEY, CDR2 SVGAGI. The CDR3 runs 14 residues. In DNA, the CDR3 is TGTGCCAGCACCACAGGGGGCGCGACTTACGAGCAGTACTTC. Translated, it gives CASTTGGATYEQYF.

In this sample, this clone turned up a few times. This sequence joins TRBV4-3 and TRBJ2-2; no clear D gene. The germline V gene has CDR1 LGHNA and CDR2 YSLEER. The V end was cut by 0 bases, the J end by 1 base, with 15 bases between. This CDR3 contains 18 residues. Here the CDR3 reads CASSQDLSWVGNTGELFF. The CDR3 DNA is TGCGCCAGCAGCCAAGACTTGTCGTGGGTTGGGAACACCGGGGAGCTGTTTTTT.

This clone was observed a few times. This sequence joins TRBV5-6 and TRBJ2-7; no clear D gene. This CDR3 comprises 13 residues. V was shortened by 2 bases and J by 1 base, with 7 bases between the two germline ends. CDR1 and CDR2 from the germline V gene are SGHDT and YYEEEE. The CDR3 bases are TGTGCCAGCAGCTTAGAGCAGTCCTACGAGCAGTACTTC. Protein product: CASSLEQSYEQYF.

The V gene is TRBV7-9, the J gene TRBJ2-3, with a possible D match to TRBD1 (5 bases). The CDR3 length is 13 residues. The V and J ends lost 9 bases and 0 bases respectively, with 10 bases between them. From germline, CDR1 is SEHNR and CDR2 FQNEAQ (reference sequence). CDR3 residues: CASGAGSTDTQYF. The CDR3 nucleotides are TGTGCCAGTGGGGCAGGGAGCACAGATACGCAGTATTTT.

The V call is TRBV25-1, the J call TRBJ2-7, with D possibly matching TRBD1 (6 bases). The CDR3 is 10 residues long. V lost 8 bases and J lost 12, with 14 bases in between. Germline CDR1 MGHDK, CDR2 SYGVNS. This CDR3 is CASGGHILYF. Here the CDR3 DNA reads TGTGCCAGCGGGGGACATATTCTGTACTTC.

V is TRBV7-2 and J is TRBJ2-4; 8 positions agree with TRBD1. With V trimmed by 6 bases and J by 2 bases, 9 bases remained unmatched. Germline CDR1 and CDR2: SGHTA and FQGNSA. The CDR3 spans 16 residues. The CDR3 coding sequence is TGTGCCAGCAGTCTGGCCGGGACAGGAACCAAAAACATTCAGTACTTC. It codes for CASSLAGTGTKNIQYF.

The chain employs TRBV9 and TRBJ2-2, with D perhaps matching TRBD2 (5 bases). Trimming pared 0 bases from V and 0 bases from J, leaving 12 bases between. CDR1 and CDR2 (germline): SGDLS, YYNGEE. This CDR3 comprises 17 residues. DNA of the CDR3: TGTGCCAGCAGCGTAGTCCCGGGATCCCCGAACACCGGGGAGCTGTTTTTT. It specifies CASSVVPGSPNTGELFF.

CDR3 sequence: CATTGRAGELFF. CDR3 bases: TGTGCCACCACCGGTAGGGCCGGGGAGCTGTTTTTT. This chain uses TRBV11-2 with TRBJ2-2; D is uncertain. This CDR3 has 12 amino acids. CDR1 and CDR2 (germline): SGHAT, FQNNGV. The ends were cut back, 10 bases at V and 6 bases at J, with 12 bases in the middle.